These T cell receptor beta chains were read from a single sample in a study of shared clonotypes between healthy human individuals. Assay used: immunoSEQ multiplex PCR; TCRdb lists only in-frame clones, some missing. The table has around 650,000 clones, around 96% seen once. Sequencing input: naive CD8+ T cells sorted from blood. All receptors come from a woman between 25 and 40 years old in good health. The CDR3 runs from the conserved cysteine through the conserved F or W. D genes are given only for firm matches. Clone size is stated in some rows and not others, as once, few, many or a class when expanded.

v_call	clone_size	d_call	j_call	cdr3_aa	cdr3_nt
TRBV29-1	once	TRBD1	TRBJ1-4	CSVVGTGEKLFF	TGCAGCGTTGTAGGGACAGGAGAAAAACTGTTTTTT
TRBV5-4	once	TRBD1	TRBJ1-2	CASSLWGATGTAYGYTF	TGTGCCAGCAGCTTGTGGGGGGCGACAGGGACAGCATATGGCTACACCTTC
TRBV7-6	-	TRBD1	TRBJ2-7	CASSAGGSYEQYF	TGTGCCAGCAGCGCAGGGGGCTCCTACGAGCAGTACTTC
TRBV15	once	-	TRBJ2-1	CATSRAGHEQFF	TGTGCCACCAGCAGAGCTGGACATGAGCAGTTCTTC
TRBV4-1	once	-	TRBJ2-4	CAGSQGVIAKNIQYF	TGCGCCGGCAGCCAGGGAGTAATAGCCAAAAACATTCAGTACTTC
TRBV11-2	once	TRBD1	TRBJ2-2	CASRRQGNTGELFF	TGTGCCAGCAGGAGACAGGGAAACACCGGGGAGCTGTTTTTT
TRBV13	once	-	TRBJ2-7	CASSLNRDAYEQYF	TGTGCCAGCAGCTTAAATAGGGATGCCTACGAGCAGTACTTC
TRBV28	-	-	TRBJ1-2	CASSFPASLNYGYTF	TGTGCCAGCAGTTTCCCCGCGTCCCTTAACTATGGCTACACCTTC
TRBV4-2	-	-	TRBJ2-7	CASSEGHEQYF	TGTGCCAGCAGCGAAGGCCACGAGCAGTACTTC
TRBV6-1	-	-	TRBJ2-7	CASSEFSNGALYEQYF	TGTGCCAGCAGTGAATTTTCTAACGGGGCCCTCTACGAGCAGTACTTC
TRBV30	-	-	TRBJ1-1	CAWSRRTEAFF	TGTGCCTGGAGTAGGAGAACTGAAGCTTTCTTT
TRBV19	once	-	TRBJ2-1	CASSIRKLYNEQFF	TGTGCCAGTAGTATCCGCAAGCTGTACAATGAGCAGTTCTTC
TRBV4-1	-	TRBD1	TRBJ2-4	CASKDRTLAKNIQYF	TGCGCCAGCAAGGACAGGACACTGGCCAAAAACATTCAGTACTTC
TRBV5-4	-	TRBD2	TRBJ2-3	CASSYWTRGTDTQYF	TGTGCCAGCAGCTACTGGACTAGAGGGACAGATACGCAGTATTTT
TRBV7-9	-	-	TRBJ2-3	CASSFLRDTQYF	TGTGCCAGCAGCTTCTTAAGAGATACGCAGTATTTT
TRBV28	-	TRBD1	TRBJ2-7	CASSPGTAIYEQYF	TGTGCCAGCAGCCCCGGGACAGCGATCTACGAGCAGTACTTC
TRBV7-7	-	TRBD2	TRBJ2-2	CASSLTTSGTIGGELFF	TGTGCCAGCAGCCTCACGACTAGCGGGACGATTGGCGGGGAGCTGTTTTTT
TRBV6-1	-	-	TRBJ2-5	CASSDPDREETQYF	TGTGCCAGCAGTGACCCGGACAGAGAAGAGACCCAGTACTTC
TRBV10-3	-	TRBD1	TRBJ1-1	CAISATGGGTEAFF	TGTGCCATCAGTGCGACAGGGGGAGGCACTGAAGCTTTCTTT
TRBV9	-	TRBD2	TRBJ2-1	CASSVEGASGGDEQFF	TGTGCCAGCAGCGTAGAAGGGGCTAGCGGCGGCGATGAGCAGTTCTTC
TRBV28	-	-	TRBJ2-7	CASSSPTEAVDGEQYF	TGTGCCAGCAGCTCCCCGACCGAGGCAGTTGACGGCGAGCAGTACTTC
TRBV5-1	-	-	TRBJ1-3	CASSLDQTNSGNTIYF	TGCGCCAGCAGCTTGGATCAGACGAACTCTGGAAACACCATATATTTT
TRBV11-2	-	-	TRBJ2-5	CASSLEWGLTAGETQYF	TGTGCCAGCAGCTTAGAATGGGGTTTGACCGCAGGAGAGACCCAGTACTTC
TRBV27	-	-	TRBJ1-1	CASSLWAPAYEGAPGNTEAFF	TGTGCCAGCAGTTTATGGGCACCTGCTTATGAGGGCGCTCCGGGGAACACTGAAGCTTTCTTT